The clone carrying this TCR beta chain has only a few counts. This entry belongs to a study of blood T cell repertoires in COVID-19. Across the whole study: Acute and convalescent COVID-19 specimens originated in the United States, Italy and Spain. Sample material is recorded as cDNA or gDNA derived from T cells, B-cell-depleted T cells, or PBMCs.

The V and J ends lost 1 base and 4 bases respectively, with 4 bases between them. The CDR3 consists of 12 residues. In the original analysis: Reference gene primer amplification gave estimated nucleated cell counts. Sequenced by immunoSEQ multiplex PCR; TCRdb stores in-frame clones only, minus some. V and J calls and clone size are given by that table; D and trimming were obtained from the DNA. The table includes fewer than 65,000 clones, around 86% detected once. The sample comprised peripheral blood. The clonotype was recovered from a woman of 80 years or more with acute or convalescent COVID-19. V gene TRBV12-3 or TRBV12-4 combines with J gene TRBJ1-1; D gene ambiguous. The CDR3 DNA reads TGTGCCAGCAGTTTAGTGCGCACTGAAGCTTTCTTT. It codes for CASSLVRTEAFF.